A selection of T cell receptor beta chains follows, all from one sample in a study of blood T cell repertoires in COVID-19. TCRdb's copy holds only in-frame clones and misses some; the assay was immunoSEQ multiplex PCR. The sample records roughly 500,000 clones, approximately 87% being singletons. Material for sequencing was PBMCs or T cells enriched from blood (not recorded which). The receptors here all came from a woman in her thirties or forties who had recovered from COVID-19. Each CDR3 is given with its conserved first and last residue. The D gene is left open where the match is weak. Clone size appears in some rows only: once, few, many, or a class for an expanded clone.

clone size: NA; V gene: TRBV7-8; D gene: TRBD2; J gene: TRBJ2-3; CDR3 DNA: TGTGCCAGCAGCTTATTAGGACTAGACCCTGATACGCAGTATTTT; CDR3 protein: CASSLLGLDPDTQYF
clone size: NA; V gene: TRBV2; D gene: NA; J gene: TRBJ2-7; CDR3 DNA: TGTGCCAGCAGACACCGAGGTACCTACGAGCAGTACTTC; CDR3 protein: CASRHRGTYEQYF
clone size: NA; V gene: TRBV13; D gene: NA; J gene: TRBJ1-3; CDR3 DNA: TGTGCCAGCAGCTTAAGAGGGGGGGCTCACACCATATATTTT; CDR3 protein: CASSLRGGAHTIYF
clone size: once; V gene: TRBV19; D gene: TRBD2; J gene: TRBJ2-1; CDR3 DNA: TGTGCCAGTAGTAGGGGGACTAGCGGGAGGAATAACAATGAGCAGTTCTTC; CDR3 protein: CASSRGTSGRNNNEQFF
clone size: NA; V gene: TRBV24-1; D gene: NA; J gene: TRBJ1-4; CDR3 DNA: TGTGCCACCCCATCGGAGGCGGAGAATGAAAAACTGTTTTTT; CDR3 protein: CATPSEAENEKLFF
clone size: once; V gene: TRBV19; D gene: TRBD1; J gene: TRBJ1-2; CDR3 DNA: TGTGCCAGTAGTTCCGCACAGGGGGTTCATGGCTACACCTTC; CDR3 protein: CASSSAQGVHGYTF
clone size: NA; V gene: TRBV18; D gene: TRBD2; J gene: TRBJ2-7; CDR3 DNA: TGTGCCAGCTCACCATCGGGACTAGCGGGGCTCGAGCAGTACTTC; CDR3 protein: CASSPSGLAGLEQYF
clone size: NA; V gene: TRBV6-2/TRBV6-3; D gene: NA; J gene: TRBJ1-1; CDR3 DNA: TGTGCCAGCAGTTACTCCGGGGGGCTTGGCACTGAAGCTTTCTTT; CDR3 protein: CASSYSGGLGTEAFF
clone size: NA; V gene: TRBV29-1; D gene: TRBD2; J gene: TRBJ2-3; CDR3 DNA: TGCAGCGCCGAGCGGGGTGTCCCAGATACGCAGTATTTT; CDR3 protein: CSAERGVPDTQYF
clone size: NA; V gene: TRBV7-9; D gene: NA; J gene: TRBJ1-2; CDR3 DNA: TGTGCCAGCAGCTTAGCCGGGGGGGACGGCTACACCTTC; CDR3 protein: CASSLAGGDGYTF
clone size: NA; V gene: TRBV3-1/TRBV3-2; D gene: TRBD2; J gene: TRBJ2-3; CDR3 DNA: TGTGCCAGCAGCCAAGATCTAGCGGGTCTCATCATAGTAGATACGCAGTATTTT; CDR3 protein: CASSQDLAGLIIVDTQYF